This T cell receptor (beta chain) was sequenced during a study of post-analysis software for immune sequencing data. Study-level information: Disease trajectories encompassed relapsing-remitting, secondary progressive and progressive-relapsing multiple sclerosis. Overall study results and limits: Relative to controls, patients with multiple sclerosis showed significantly lower normalized Chao1 diversity. Co-batched samples clustered tightly together by F measure. Compared with controls, patients had more of roughly five TRBV segments, including TRBV5-6, TRBV5-1 and TRBV20-1.

Unique molecular identifiers tagged the TCR beta cDNA libraries. TCRdb passed the PCR reads through MiXCR, listing each CDR3 protein once. The sample has hundreds of thousands of distinct CDR3 sequences, roughly 45% seen once. This clonotype occurred a few times. Its specificity is not known. V shed 2 bases and J shed 5 bases, with 9 bases lying between them. CDR3 length: 14 amino acids. The germline V gene has CDR1 MNHEY and CDR2 SVGAGI. The chain recombines TRBV6-5 with TRBJ1-4, with TRBD1 as a possible D gene (6 bases). This receptor was identified in a girl aged 10 to 17 with multiple sclerosis. The sample comprised blood. The CDR3 reads CASSYNRENEKLFF. CDR3 DNA sequence: TGTGCCAGCAGTTACAACAGGGAAAATGAAAAACTGTTTTTT.